This section outlines one TCR beta chain sequence together with its context. In the same sample, other DNA sequences code for this CDR3. This entry is derived from a study of blood T cell repertoires in COVID-19. Across the study: Italy, Spain and the United States were the sources of the convalescent and acute COVID-19 samples.

CDR3 size: 15 residues. Trimming removed 0 bases at V and 1 base at J, with 10 bases between. The germline V gene has CDR1 SGDLS and CDR2 YYNGEE. Authors' processing steps: By means of reference gene primer amplification, nucleated cell counts were estimated. Here immunoSEQ multiplex PCR was the method, and the copy in TCRdb shows in-frame clones only, minus some. V, J and clone size are those of that table, while D and trimming were read from the DNA. The table has around 150,000 clones, 70% to 85% seen once. The source of this sequence is a human donor in a cohort sampled during active COVID-19. The specimen sequenced was peripheral blood. The chain is built from TRBV9 and TRBJ1-1, with D tentatively TRBD1 (5 bases). This CDR3 is CASSVVAGGNTEAFF. The CDR3 nucleotides are TGTGCCAGCAGCGTAGTAGCCGGGGGGAACACTGAAGCTTTCTTT. Together with reference TRBV9 and TRBJ1-1, the CDR3 gives the full variable domain: DSGVTQTPKHLITATGQRVTLRCSPRSGDLSVYWYQQSLDQGLQFLIQYYNGEERAKGNILERFSAQQFPDLHSELNLSSLELGDSALYFCASSVVAGGNTEAFFGQGTRLTVV.